Sequencing of this T cell receptor beta chain was carried out in a study of tumor and adjacent non-tumor tissue in lung cancer. About the study: Patients comprised about a dozen adenocarcinoma, a couple of squamous cell carcinoma and 1 small cell lung cancer. Around 4.5 million productive TCRbeta reads were obtained per sample on average.

This sample's RNA came from whole unsorted tissue. V lost 4 bases and J 5 bases, leaving 6 bases between the germline ends. The CDR3 has 12 amino acids. The germline CDR1 and CDR2 sequences are MNHNS and SASEGT. About this clonotype itself: Its antigen is still unknown.

Study-level points and caveats: In normal lung, the top 100 clones were significantly more dominant than in tumor. Patients with more diverse tumor TCRs had worse survival.

The library came from three nested PCR rounds adapted from ARM-PCR protocols. Each CDR3 protein is one row after TCRdb ran MiXCR on the multiplex PCR reads. The sample has roughly 93,000 distinct CDR3 sequences; approximately 65% are singletons. The chain is built from TRBV6-1 and TRBJ1-5; D unresolved. The source of this sequence is a man aged 55 to 70 with non-small cell lung cancer. The specimen sequenced was lung tumor tissue. Here the CDR3 DNA reads TGTGCCAGCAGTGTAAGATATCAGCCCCAGCATTTT. Translation: CASSVRYQPQHF.